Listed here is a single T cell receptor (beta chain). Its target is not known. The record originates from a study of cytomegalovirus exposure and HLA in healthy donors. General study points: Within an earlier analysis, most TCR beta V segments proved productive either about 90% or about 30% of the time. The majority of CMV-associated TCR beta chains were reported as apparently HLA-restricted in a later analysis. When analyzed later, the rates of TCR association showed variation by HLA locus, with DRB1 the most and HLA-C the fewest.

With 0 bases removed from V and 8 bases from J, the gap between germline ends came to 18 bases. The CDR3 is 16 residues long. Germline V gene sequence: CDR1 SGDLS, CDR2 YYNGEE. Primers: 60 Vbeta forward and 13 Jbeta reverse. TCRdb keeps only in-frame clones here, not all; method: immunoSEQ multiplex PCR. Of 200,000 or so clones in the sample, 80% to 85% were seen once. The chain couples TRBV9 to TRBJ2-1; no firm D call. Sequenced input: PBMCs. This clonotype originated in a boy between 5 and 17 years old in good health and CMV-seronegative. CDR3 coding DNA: TGTGCCAGCAGCGTAGGTGGAGAACCAACTCGGGATGAGCAGTTCTTC. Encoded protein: CASSVGGEPTRDEQFF.